The 23 T cell receptor beta chains given below trace back to one sample, sequenced in a study of T cell responses to AZD1222 COVID-19 vaccine. Assay used: immunoSEQ multiplex PCR; TCRdb lists only in-frame clones, some missing. The sample has roughly 160,000 clones; about nine tenths are singletons. This specimen was peripheral blood, taken on day 0 of AZD1222 vaccination. All receptors derive from an adult in good health.

This sequence joins TRBV4-2 and TRBJ1-2; D ambiguous. Trimming pared 2 bases from V and 0 bases from J, leaving 7 bases between. CDR3 length: 14 residues. Germline V gene lookup returns CDR1 LGHNA and CDR2 YNFKEQ. The CDR3 loop reads CASSQTVANYGYTF. The CDR3 DNA reads as TGTGCCAGCAGCCAAACAGTAGCTAACTATGGCTACACCTTC.

V gene TRBV28 combines with J gene TRBJ2-4; weak D call: TRBD1 (6 bases). There are 15 residues in the CDR3. Between the trimmed V and J ends, which lost 4 bases and 0 bases, there was a span of 10 bases. From germline, CDR1 is MDHEN and CDR2 SYDVKM. The CDR3 reads CASSSDRSAKNIQYF. Here the CDR3 DNA reads TGTGCCAGCAGTTCCGACAGGTCAGCCAAAAACATTCAGTACTTC.

This chain connects TRBV29-1 to TRBJ1-4; D not certain. Germline assignment: CDR1 SQVTM and CDR2 ANQGSEA. This CDR3 has 11 residues. V shed 6 bases and J shed 3 bases, with 5 bases lying between them. The CDR3 DNA is TGCAGCGTAAAGGCTAATGAAAAACTGTTTTTT. The encoded protein is CSVKANEKLFF.

This chain links TRBV6-1 with TRBJ1-1; D is perhaps TRBD1 (5 bases). Between the trimmed V and J ends, which lost 5 bases and 0 bases, there was a span of 10 bases. The CDR3 contains 14 residues. Germline CDR1 MNHNS, CDR2 SASEGT. CDR3 nucleotide sequence: TGTGCCAGCAGTATCGGACAAATGAACACTGAAGCTTTCTTT. Residues: CASSIGQMNTEAFF.

V is TRBV11-3 and J is TRBJ2-3; D possibly corresponds to TRBD1 (5 bases). The germline V and J ends were trimmed by 5 bases and 0 bases, with 12 bases remaining between them. The CDR3 length is 15 residues. CDR1 is SGHNT, CDR2 YENEEA, per germline. CDR3 sequence reads: CASSLQGTSTDTQYF. In DNA form, the CDR3 reads TGTGCCAGCAGCCTGCAGGGTACTAGCACAGATACGCAGTATTTT.

CDR3 sequence: CASAPYLSSGNTIYF. Written as DNA, the CDR3 is TGTGCCAGCGCCCCCTACCTGAGCTCTGGAAACACCATATATTTT. The rearrangement links TRBV7-9 to TRBJ1-3; no firm D call. This CDR3 has 15 residues. Germline V gene lookup returns CDR1 SEHNR and CDR2 FQNEAQ (reference sequence). V lost 8 bases, J lost 0 bases, and 14 bases lay in between.

J is TRBJ1-6 and V is TRBV9, with 7 positions matching TRBD1. V trimming: 3 bases; J trimming: 5 bases; junction bases outside the gene matches: 8. Germline assignment: CDR1 SGDLS and CDR2 YYNGEE. The CDR3 loop spans 16 amino acids. The DNA for the CDR3 is TGTGCCAGCAGCGGGGAGGGGGCCCATAATAATTCACCCCTCCACTTT. This translates into CASSGEGAHNNSPLHF. Filled out from reference TRBV9 and TRBJ1-6, the complete variable domain reads DSGVTQTPKHLITATGQRVTLRCSPRSGDLSVYWYQQSLDQGLQFLIQYYNGEERAKGNILERFSAQQFPDLHSELNLSSLELGDSALYFCASSGEGAHNNSPLHFGNGTRLTVT.

The chain combines TRBV18 with TRBJ1-1; D is perhaps TRBD1 (5 bases). V was trimmed by 3 bases and J by 4 bases, leaving 15 bases between them. CDR1 is KGHSH, CDR2 LQKENI, per germline. This CDR3 is built from 15 residues. CDR3 residues: CASSPMGLGSTEAFF. CDR3 bases: TGTGCCAGCTCACCCATGGGGCTTGGGAGCACTGAAGCTTTCTTT.

This chain links TRBV4-1 with TRBJ2-2; 10 bases are shared with TRBD1. This CDR3 has 15 residues. Germline values: CDR1 MGHRA, CDR2 YSYEKL. V was clipped by 0 bases and J by 7 bases; unmatched bases: 2. In DNA form, the CDR3 reads TGCGCCAGCAGCCAAGAGACAGGGGGCAACGGGGAGCTGTTTTTT. Encoded protein: CASSQETGGNGELFF.

The chain combines TRBV11-2 with TRBJ1-1; D gene uncertain. Germline assignment: CDR1 SGHAT and CDR2 FQNNGV. There are 13 residues in the CDR3. Trimming left V 3 bases short and J 1 base short, with 6 bases between. CDR3 sequence reads: CASSFQENTEAFF. The CDR3 nucleotides read TGTGCCAGCAGCTTCCAGGAGAACACTGAAGCTTTCTTT.

This clone appeared a single time. J is TRBJ1-3 and V is TRBV12-3 or TRBV12-4; D gene uncertain. Trimming took off 6 bases at V and 4 bases at J, with 10 bases between the two ends. The CDR3 extends over 13 amino acids. The CDR3 protein is CASRPALGNTIYF. CDR3 coding DNA: TGTGCCAGCAGACCCGCGTTGGGAAACACCATATATTTT.

The chain couples TRBV12-3 or TRBV12-4 to TRBJ1-2; 9 bases are shared with TRBD1. The trim removed 5 bases at V and 6 bases at J, leaving 1 base unmatched. The CDR3 runs to 12 residues. Here the CDR3 reads CASSRQGDGYTF. The CDR3 nucleotides are TGTGCCAGCAGTCGACAGGGGGATGGCTACACCTTC.

The J gene is TRBJ2-1, the V gene TRBV7-3; a possible D gene is TRBD2 (5 bases). The ends were cut back, 4 bases at V and 7 bases at J, with 11 bases in the middle. Germline assignment: CDR1 SGHTA and CDR2 FQGTGA. CDR3 length: 13 amino acids. The CDR3 nucleotides read TGTGCCAGCAGCTCCAGGACTGGGAATGAGCAGTTCTTC. This codes for CASSSRTGNEQFF.

The chain recombines TRBV24-1 with TRBJ2-1; perhaps D is TRBD1 or TRBD2 (6 bases each). Germline-derived CDR1 and CDR2 are KGHDR and SFDVKD. Deletions cut 3 bases from V and 7 bases from J, with 15 bases between. The CDR3 has 15 amino acids. CDR3 bases: TGTGCCACCAGTGATCCCGGGGGCACGGGGAATGAGCAGTTCTTC. This codes for CATSDPGGTGNEQFF.

The chain couples TRBV27 to TRBJ2-2, with a tentative D call TRBD2 (6 bases). The V end lost 5 bases, the J end lost 0 bases, and 10 bases lay between the germline ends. The CDR3 loop spans 15 amino acids. From germline, CDR1 is MNHEY and CDR2 SMNVEV (reference sequence). The DNA for the CDR3 is TGTGCCAGCAGTCGGGGGAGCTCGAACACCGGGGAGCTGTTTTTT. This sequence encodes CASSRGSSNTGELFF.

The chain is built from TRBV7-9 and TRBJ1-2; D possibly corresponds to TRBD1 (6 bases). V dropped 4 bases and J dropped 6 bases, with 18 bases sitting between them. Per germline, CDR1 SEHNR and CDR2 FQNEAQ (reference sequence). The length of the CDR3 is 15 residues. The CDR3 sequence is CASSSPAAPGDGYTF. The CDR3 nucleotides read TGTGCCAGCAGCTCCCCAGCGGCCCCAGGGGATGGCTACACCTTC.

The chain carries TRBV7-2 and TRBJ2-7, with D possibly matching TRBD2 (6 bases). Germline V gene lookup returns CDR1 SGHTA and CDR2 FQGNSA. V lost 1 base, J lost 5 bases, and 15 bases lay in between. CDR3 size: 15 residues. The CDR3 is CASSLVYGGGNEQYF. The CDR3 DNA reads TGTGCCAGCAGCTTAGTTTACGGGGGAGGCAACGAGCAGTACTTC.

This clone was seen more than once but under ten times. J is TRBJ1-2 and V is TRBV30; D is possibly TRBD1 (5 bases). The V and J ends lost 3 bases and 6 bases respectively, with 14 bases between them. This CDR3 spans 13 amino acids. Per the germline V gene, CDR1 is GTSNPN and CDR2 is SVGIG (reference sequence). The CDR3 reads CAWSKGWEDGYTF. The CDR3 region has the DNA TGTGCCTGGAGCAAGGGGTGGGAAGATGGCTACACCTTC.

The genes are TRBV6-2 or TRBV6-3 and TRBJ2-1; 11 bases map to TRBD2. This CDR3 is built from 17 residues. J was trimmed by 3 bases and V by 6 bases; bases with no gene match: 10. Per germline, CDR1 MNHEY and CDR2 SVGEGT. The CDR3 loop reads CASSHLAGGSVYNEQFF. In DNA, the CDR3 is TGTGCCAGCAGCCATCTAGCGGGGGGATCCGTCTACAATGAGCAGTTCTTC.

The chain combines TRBV5-6 with TRBJ1-3, with D possibly TRBD1 on 5 matching bases. V shed 4 bases and J shed 0 bases, with 11 bases lying between them. CDR3 length equals 15 residues. Germline CDR1 and CDR2: SGHDT and YYEEEE. The CDR3: CASSIQDISGNTIYF. The CDR3 coding sequence is TGTGCCAGCAGCATACAGGATATCTCTGGAAACACCATATATTTT.

The V call is TRBV28, the J call TRBJ2-3; TRBD1 or TRBD2 may be the D gene (5 bases each). This CDR3 has 15 residues. CDR1 is MDHEN and CDR2 is SYDVKM in the germline V gene. V was pared by 5 bases and J by 2 bases, with 14 bases between. Written as DNA, the CDR3 is TGTGCCAGCAGTATCGAGGGACGGGCCACAGATACGCAGTATTTT. Translated, it gives CASSIEGRATDTQYF.

V gene TRBV18 combines with J gene TRBJ1-4; no clear D gene. The CDR3 consists of 12 residues. Per the germline V gene, CDR1 is KGHSH and CDR2 is LQKENI. The V gene lost 4 bases and the J gene lost 8 bases, with 8 bases spanning the gap. The CDR3 DNA reads TGTGCCAGCTCACTGTCTGACGAAAAACTGTTTTTT. Translating gives CASSLSDEKLFF.

J is TRBJ1-4 and V is TRBV11-3; 9 bases align to TRBD1. The CDR3 totals 16 residues. Per germline, CDR1 SGHNT and CDR2 YENEEA. With 5 bases clipped from V and 4 bases from J, the junction kept 8 bases outside the gene matches. DNA for the CDR3: TGTGCCAGCAGCCCCTCGGGACAGGGAAATAATGAAAAACTGTTTTTT. Protein sequence: CASSPSGQGNNEKLFF.